This T cell receptor (beta chain) was recovered during a study of T cell responses to AZD1222 COVID-19 vaccine. On this clone: What it binds is unknown.

Recipients boosted at about 4 weeks or about 12 weeks are pooled. Notes on the study in general: Spike-specific TCR breadth and depth went up after people got two AZD1222 doses. Among spike-specific TCRs, nearly half reportedly target unmutated variant regions. Just five or six AZD1222 recipients tested seropositive at baseline.

Clones were sequenced by immunoSEQ multiplex PCR, and TCRdb holds only the in-frame ones, with some missing. The sample includes approximately 200,000 clones, approximately 95% seen only once; the top ten take roughly 1%. Germline lookup yields CDR1 ENHRY and CDR2 SYGVKD. The CDR3 has 15 residues. The V gene lost 4 bases and the J gene lost 11 bases, with 18 bases spanning the gap. The chain uses TRBV10-3 and TRBJ1-6; a weak D match, TRBD1 (5 bases). The source was peripheral blood, collected 28 days after the second AZD1222 dose. This sequence originates from an adult who received the AZD1222 COVID-19 vaccine. CDR3 bases: TGTGCCATCAGTGCCTTGGGGCAGGGCGAGACACCCCTCCACTTT. Translation gives CAISALGQGETPLHF.